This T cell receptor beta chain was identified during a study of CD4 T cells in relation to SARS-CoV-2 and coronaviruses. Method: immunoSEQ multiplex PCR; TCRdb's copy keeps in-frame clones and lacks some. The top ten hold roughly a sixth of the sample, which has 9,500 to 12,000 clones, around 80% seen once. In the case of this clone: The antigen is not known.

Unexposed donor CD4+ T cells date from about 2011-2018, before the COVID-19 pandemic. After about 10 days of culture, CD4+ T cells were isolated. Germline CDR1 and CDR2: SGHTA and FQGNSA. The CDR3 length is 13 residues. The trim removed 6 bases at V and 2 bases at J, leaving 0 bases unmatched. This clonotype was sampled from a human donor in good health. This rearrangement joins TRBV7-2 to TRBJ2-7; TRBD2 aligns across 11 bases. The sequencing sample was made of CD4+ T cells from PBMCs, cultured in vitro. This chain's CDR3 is CASRLAGAYEQYF. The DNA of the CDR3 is TGTGCCAGCAGACTAGCGGGGGCCTACGAGCAGTACTTC.